Listed below are T cell receptor beta chains from one sample, sequenced in a study of cytomegalovirus exposure and HLA in healthy donors. Measured with immunoSEQ multiplex PCR; TCRdb has only the in-frame clones, and not every one. The data show hundreds of thousands of clones, around 88% seen once. The sequencing input was PBMCs. Receptors originate from a woman in her thirties in good health and CMV-seropositive. The CDR3 runs from the conserved cysteine through the conserved F or W. D genes are given only for firm matches. Not every row has a clone size; where given, it reads once, few, many or a size class.

TRBD1 NA TRBJ2-7 TRBV6-5 TGTGCCAGCAGTTACTCTAGGACAGGGGCCTACGAGCAGTACTTC CASSYSRTGAYEQYF
NA NA TRBJ1-1 TRBV11-2 TGTGCCAGCAGCTTAGGGCAGGGCATGAACACTGAAGCTTTCTTT CASSLGQGMNTEAFF
TRBD2 NA TRBJ2-3 TRBV2 TGTGCCAGCAGGGGGACTAGCGGGAGTGTGACAGATACGCAGTATTTT CASRGTSGSVTDTQYF
NA NA TRBJ1-5 TRBV19 TGTGCCAGTAGTACGTCAGGGAACCAGCCCCAGCATTTT CASSTSGNQPQHF
NA NA TRBJ2-7 TRBV29-1 TGCAGCGTCCGATGGGGACTGCCCTACGAGCAGTACTTC CSVRWGLPYEQYF
NA NA TRBJ1-2 TRBV4-1 TGCGCCAGCAGCCAAGATGGGAGCCTCGCAGTCTATGGCTACACCTTC CASSQDGSLAVYGYTF
TRBD1 NA TRBJ1-2 TRBV7-8 TGTGCCAGCAGCTTAGATTACCTAGGCAGGGGGGAAGCTAACTATGGCTACACCTTC CASSLDYLGRGEANYGYTF
NA NA TRBJ1-2 TRBV29-1 TGCAGCGTTGAAGATTACGAGACACTGGATGGCTACACCTTC CSVEDYETLDGYTF
NA NA TRBJ1-2 TRBV30 TGTGCCTGGATCTCGGGTCCCAACTATGGCTACACCTTC CAWISGPNYGYTF
TRBD1 once TRBJ2-3 TRBV5-1 TGCGCCAGCAGCGCCGACCGGGACAGGAGCACAGATACGCAGTATTTT CASSADRDRSTDTQYF
NA NA TRBJ2-2 TRBV7-9 TGTGCCAGCAGCTTAGTTACACTCCCGGGGATCGGGGAGCTGTTTTTT CASSLVTLPGIGELFF
NA NA TRBJ2-7 TRBV13 TGTGCCAGCAGCCCAGGGGGGCTTAACGGCGAGCAGTACTTC CASSPGGLNGEQYF
TRBD2 once TRBJ2-1 TRBV5-1 TGCGCCAGCAGCTTGCGACGGGGCGGGAGGACGCACCTTGAGCAGTTCTTC CASSLRRGGRTHLEQFF
NA NA TRBJ2-1 TRBV5-1 TGCGCCAGCAGCTTGAGAGCAGGGCAGGGAAATGAGCAGTTCTTC CASSLRAGQGNEQFF
NA NA TRBJ1-4 TRBV27 TGTGCCAGCAGTTTCGCAGGGTCTGACGAAAAACTGTTTTTT CASSFAGSDEKLFF
TRBD2 NA TRBJ2-5 TRBV4-1 TGCGCCAGCAGCCAAGGAGCGGGAGGTGAGACCCAGTACTTC CASSQGAGGETQYF
NA NA TRBJ1-2 TRBV27 TGTGCCAGCAGTTTTGGAGGAATGAACTATGGCTACACCTTC CASSFGGMNYGYTF
TRBD2 NA TRBJ2-3 TRBV5-1 TGCGCCAGCAGGAACCTAGCGGTCAGCACAGATACGCAGTATTTT CASRNLAVSTDTQYF
NA NA TRBJ2-1 TRBV5-6 TGTGCCAGCAGCTTGGGGGCCTATGAGCAGTTCTTC CASSLGAYEQFF
TRBD1 once TRBJ1-1 TRBV9 TGTGCCAGCAGCGCGGTGGACAGGGGCTTGTGGAACACTGAAGCTTTCTTT CASSAVDRGLWNTEAFF
TRBD2 once TRBJ2-7 TRBV5-1 TGCGCCAGCAGCTCTGGACTAGCGGGAGGGATGTACGAGCAGTACTTC CASSSGLAGGMYEQYF
TRBD1 NA TRBJ2-7 TRBV2 TGTGCCAGCACCAGATGGGACAGGGACTTCTACGAGCAGTACTTC CASTRWDRDFYEQYF
TRBD1 NA TRBJ2-7 TRBV30 TGTGCCTGGAGCGGACAGGGGGCGAACGAGCAGTACTTC CAWSGQGANEQYF
TRBD1 NA TRBJ1-1 TRBV30 TGTGCCTGGAGCCCGGGACAGGGGGTTGTCGAAGCTTTCTTT CAWSPGQGVVEAFF
TRBD1 NA TRBJ2-2 TRBV30 TGTGCCTGGAGGCCGGACAGGGCAGACACCGGGGAGCTGTTTTTT CAWRPDRADTGELFF
TRBD1 once TRBJ2-7 TRBV4-2 TGTGCCAGCAGCCAGGATGCCCCGGGACGCAGGGGGGAGCAGTACTTC CASSQDAPGRRGEQYF
TRBD2 few TRBJ2-3 TRBV30 TGTGCCTGGAGTTCCCCGTCGGGACTAGCGGGAGTGCGAGATACGCAGTATTTT CAWSSPSGLAGVRDTQYF
TRBD2 NA TRBJ2-7 TRBV27 TGTGCCAGCAGTTTATCGAGGACTAGCGGATACTACGAGCAGTACTTC CASSLSRTSGYYEQYF
NA NA TRBJ2-2 TRBV4-2 TGTGCCAGCAGGGAGCTACAGGGGAACACCGGGGAGCTGTTTTTT CASRELQGNTGELFF
NA NA TRBJ1-3 TRBV30 TGTGCCTGGAGTGTACGCGGAAGCTCTGGAAACACCATATATTTT CAWSVRGSSGNTIYF
TRBD1 NA TRBJ1-1 TRBV5-1 TGCGCCAGCAGTGACAGGGGGGAAAACACTGAAGCTTTCTTT CASSDRGENTEAFF
TRBD2 NA TRBJ2-7 TRBV5-1 TGCGCCAGCAGCCATAGCGGGAGGCCCTCCTACGAGCAGTACTTC CASSHSGRPSYEQYF
TRBD2 NA TRBJ2-2 TRBV29-1 TGCAGCGTCCTGACTAGCGCCCCCGGGGAGCTGTTTTTT CSVLTSAPGELFF
TRBD1 NA TRBJ1-1 TRBV7-9 TGTGCCAGCAGCGAACAGGGCAGGGGGACTGAAGCTTTCTTT CASSEQGRGTEAFF
NA NA TRBJ1-5 TRBV19 TGTGCCAGTAGTATGAGAGGGACAAACCAGCCCCAGCATTTT CASSMRGTNQPQHF
NA NA TRBJ1-1 TRBV30 TGTGCCTGGAGTGAACCAGGGTGGGTCACTGAAGCTTTCTTT CAWSEPGWVTEAFF
NA NA TRBJ2-3 TRBV5-6 TGTGCCAGCAGCTTATTTGGGGAGTACACAGATACGCAGTATTTT CASSLFGEYTDTQYF
NA NA TRBJ2-7 TRBV4-1 TGCGCCAGCAGCTTCCGGACATACGATTGGCACGAGCAGTACTTC CASSFRTYDWHEQYF
TRBD1 NA TRBJ2-3 TRBV7-7 TGTGCCAGCAGCTTAGCCACAGGGGGCACAGATACGCAGTATTTT CASSLATGGTDTQYF
NA NA TRBJ1-5 TRBV27 TGTGCCAGCAGTTTGGGGAACAGGGCCAATCAGCCCCAGCATTTT CASSLGNRANQPQHF
NA NA TRBJ2-7 TRBV27 TGTGCCAGCAGTCCTCAGGCCCCCTACGAGCAGTACTTC CASSPQAPYEQYF
TRBD2 NA TRBJ2-5 TRBV10-3 TGTGCCATCAGCCAGGGACTAACGGAGACCCAGTACTTC CAISQGLTETQYF